This TCR beta chain was sequenced in a study of blood T cell repertoires in COVID-19. Methods used by the authors: Reference gene primer amplification gave estimated nucleated cell counts. Using immunoSEQ multiplex PCR, the repertoire was profiled, and TCRdb retains in-frame clones only, with some absent. For V, J and clone size, that table is used; D and trimming come from the DNA. The table shows 410,000 or so clones, with over 75% occurring only once. This receptor was taken from a woman between 35 and 50 years old with COVID-19, enrolled during active disease. The sample consisted of peripheral blood.

CDR3 bases: TGTGCCTCTCTGGGGGCCAACTCCGCGGTAAACGAGCAGTACTTC. Translated, it gives CASLGANSAVNEQYF. V gene TRBV10-3 combines with J gene TRBJ2-7; maybe TRBD1 (6 bases). This CDR3 has 15 residues. V was shortened by 11 bases and J by 5 bases, with 25 bases between the two germline ends. Germline V gives CDR1 ENHRY, CDR2 SYGVKD.